These T cell receptor beta chains were read from a single sample in a study of blood T cell repertoires in COVID-19. Here immunoSEQ multiplex PCR was the method, and the copy in TCRdb shows in-frame clones only, minus some. The sample lists some 260,000 clones, approximately 90% occurring once. Sequenced sample: peripheral blood. The receptors originated from a woman aged 25 to 45 with COVID-19, enrolled during active disease. Both conserved end residues are part of each CDR3. The D gene is left open where the match is weak. The size field is filled for only some rows; it gives once, few, many or a size class.

TRBV4-3,NA,TRBJ2-2,NA,CASSQVRNDQDTGELFF,TGCGCCAGCAGCCAAGTTCGGAACGATCAGGACACCGGGGAGCTGTTTTTT
TRBV15,NA,TRBJ1-5,NA,CATSSLSAAAQHF,TGTGCCACCAGCAGCCTATCTGCGGCGGCCCAGCATTTT
TRBV19,NA,TRBJ1-5,NA,CASSIGGLNQPQHF,TGTGCCAGTAGTATCGGGGGGCTCAATCAGCCCCAGCATTTT
TRBV30,NA,TRBJ2-2,TRBD1,CASTGGINTGELFF,TGTGCCTCAACAGGGGGAATAAACACCGGGGAGCTGTTTTTT
TRBV6-2/TRBV6-3,NA,TRBJ2-3,NA,CASSYLGQGGVSDTQYF,TGTGCCAGCAGTTACTTAGGCCAGGGAGGTGTTTCAGATACGCAGTATTTT
TRBV7-9,NA,TRBJ2-1,TRBD1,CASSGGQGNEQFF,TGTGCCAGCAGCGGGGGACAGGGTAATGAGCAGTTCTTC
TRBV2,once,TRBJ2-3,NA,CASSVEVGDTQYF,TGTGCCAGCAGTGTGGAGGTCGGGGATACGCAGTATTTT
TRBV4-1,NA,TRBJ2-7,TRBD1,CASSQKTGEPYEQYF,TGCGCCAGCAGCCAGAAGACAGGGGAACCCTACGAGCAGTACTTC
TRBV7-8,NA,TRBJ1-1,TRBD1,CASSHTRRGEPITPMNTEAFF,TGTGCCAGCAGCCATACCCGCAGGGGGGAACCTATAACCCCTATGAACACTGAAGCTTTCTTT
TRBV2,NA,TRBJ2-7,NA,CASSEEQRASYEQYF,TGTGCCAGCAGTGAAGAACAGAGAGCCTCCTACGAGCAGTACTTC
TRBV12-3/TRBV12-4,once,TRBJ2-1,TRBD1,CASSAQGAREQFF,TGTGCCAGCAGTGCACAGGGGGCCCGAGAGCAGTTCTTC
TRBV6-2/TRBV6-3,NA,TRBJ2-2,NA,CASSYRRDDTGELFF,TGTGCCAGCAGTTACCGGAGGGACGACACCGGGGAGCTGTTTTTT
TRBV7-2,NA,TRBJ2-4,TRBD1,CASSLNSITGGTKNIQYF,TGTGCCAGCAGCTTAAATTCCATCACAGGGGGCACCAAAAACATTCAGTACTTC
TRBV2,NA,TRBJ2-2,NA,CASSEWRAGGPAGELFF,TGTGCCAGCAGTGAGTGGAGGGCAGGGGGTCCGGCCGGGGAGCTGTTTTTT
TRBV6-2/TRBV6-3,NA,TRBJ2-5,TRBD1,CASSGQGVRETQYF,TGTGCCAGCAGCGGACAGGGGGTTCGCGAGACCCAGTACTTC
TRBV7-2,NA,TRBJ2-5,NA,CASSPDSGRTETQYF,TGTGCCAGCAGCCCGGACTCAGGGAGGACTGAGACCCAGTACTTC
TRBV4-3,NA,TRBJ2-3,TRBD1,CASSQGWDSIRPDTQYF,TGCGCCAGCAGCCAAGGATGGGACAGCATACGCCCAGATACGCAGTATTTT
TRBV5-1,NA,TRBJ1-2,TRBD1,CASSLNEGGSGYTF,TGCGCCAGCAGCTTGAATGAAGGGGGCAGCGGCTACACCTTC
TRBV4-3,few,TRBJ1-5,NA,CASSQVPGKQPQHF,TGCGCCAGCAGCCAAGTACCAGGGAAGCAGCCCCAGCATTTT
TRBV11-1,NA,TRBJ1-2,NA,CASSFYGPRDYGYTF,TGTGCCAGCAGCTTCTACGGGCCGCGGGACTATGGCTACACCTTC
TRBV6-6,NA,TRBJ2-1,TRBD1,CASEGANEQFF,TGTGCCAGCGAGGGGGCCAATGAGCAGTTCTTC
TRBV7-2,NA,TRBJ1-5,NA,CASSSMTGQFGNQPQHF,TGTGCCAGCAGCTCAATGACAGGCCAGTTCGGCAATCAGCCCCAGCATTTT